What follows are 26 T cell receptor beta chains derived from one specimen sequenced in a study of shared clonotypes between healthy human individuals. The table came from immunoSEQ multiplex PCR; TCRdb's copy has only in-frame clones and leaves some out. The table has about 990,000 clones, about 80% seen once. Sequences were obtained from memory CD4+ T cells from PBMCs. Indicated subset: CD45RA-negative fraction. The receptors shown here come from a man younger than 30 in good health. Some clones in this sample may be carry-over from other donors' samples.

The chain uses TRBV15 and TRBJ2-7; possibly TRBD1 or TRBD2 for D (5 bases each). There are 12 residues in the CDR3. V gave up 6 bases and J gave up 6 bases, with 12 bases separating them. CDR1 is LNHNV, CDR2 YYDKDF, per germline (reference sequence). The CDR3 loop reads CATRPPGGEQYF. For the CDR3, the DNA is TGTGCCACCAGGCCCCCTGGGGGCGAGCAGTACTTC. The whole variable domain, remainder taken from reference TRBV15 and TRBJ2-7, is DAMVIQNPRYQVTQFGKPVTLSCSQTLNHNVMYWYQQKSSQAPKLLFHYYDKDFNNEADTPDNFQSRRPNTSFCFLDIRSPGLGDTAMYLCATRPPGGEQYFGPGTRLTVT.

The rearrangement links TRBV7-7 to TRBJ2-3, with 11 bases fitting TRBD2. The germline V gene has CDR1 SSHAT and CDR2 FNYEAQ (reference sequence). The V and J ends lost 6 bases and 6 bases, in that order; junction bases with no gene match: 8. This CDR3 is built from 15 residues. In DNA, the CDR3 is TGTGCCAGCAGTCCGGGACTAGCGGCAGTGGATACGCAGTATTTT. Its protein is CASSPGLAAVDTQYF.

This clone was seen once. The chain combines TRBV7-9 with TRBJ1-4; D may be TRBD1 (6 bases). V gave up 4 bases and J gave up 3 bases, with 12 bases separating them. Germline V gene lookup returns CDR1 SEHNR and CDR2 FQNEAQ (reference sequence). The CDR3 covers 15 residues. CDR3 protein: CASSSWGQPNEKLFF. The DNA for the CDR3 is TGTGCCAGCAGCTCCTGGGGGCAGCCTAATGAAAAACTGTTTTTT.

With respect to this clone: A much larger clone lies a single base off, so this may be a read error. The sample contains more than one DNA sequence encoding this CDR3. This rearrangement joins TRBV7-2 to TRBJ1-1; a possible D gene is TRBD1 (5 bases). The CDR3 extends over 13 amino acids. The germline V gene encodes CDR1 SGHTA and CDR2 FQGNSA. The chain's CDR3 is CASSPQGNTEAFF. As DNA, the CDR3 is TGCGCCAGCAGCCCCCAGGGTAACACTGAAGCTTTCTTT.

The chain links TRBV18 to TRBJ1-1, with D possibly being TRBD1 (5 bases). Germline values: CDR1 KGHSH, CDR2 LQKENI. The CDR3 runs to 14 residues. The V and J ends lost 2 bases and 8 bases respectively, with 15 bases between them. The CDR3 spells CASSPTLAGTEAFF. The CDR3 nucleotides read TGTGCCAGCTCACCAACCTTGGCAGGGACCGAAGCTTTCTTT.

V and J are TRBV18 and TRBJ2-6, with D tentatively TRBD1 (5 bases). The V gene lost 2 bases and the J gene lost 0 bases, with 8 bases spanning the gap. CDR1 and CDR2 (germline): KGHSH, LQKENI. The CDR3 length is 16 residues. The CDR3 protein is CASSPRQSSGANVLTF. CDR3 DNA sequence: TGTGCCAGCTCACCAAGACAGAGCTCTGGGGCCAACGTCCTGACTTTC.

The chain carries TRBV18 and TRBJ2-1; the D gene is possibly TRBD2 (6 bases). Germline CDR1 reads KGHSH; CDR2 reads LQKENI. Deletions cut 2 bases from V and 9 bases from J, with 17 bases between. CDR3 size: 15 residues. CDR3 loop: CASSPTSGVQSEQFF. Here the CDR3 DNA reads TGTGCCAGCTCACCAACGTCGGGAGTTCAGTCTGAGCAGTTCTTC. The whole variable domain, remainder taken from reference TRBV18 and TRBJ2-1, is NAGVMQNPRHLVRRRGQEARLRCSPMKGHSHVYWYRQLPEEGLKFMVYLQKENIIDESGMPKERFSAEFPKEGPSILRIQQVVRGDSAAYFCASSPTSGVQSEQFFGPGTRLTVL.

In this sample, this clone turned up once. J is TRBJ2-7 and V is TRBV19; no firm D call. The CDR3 contains 11 residues. V was shortened by 5 bases and J by 2 bases, with 4 bases between the two germline ends. Germline V gene lookup returns CDR1 LNHDA and CDR2 SQIVND (reference sequence). The CDR3 sequence is CASSAAYEQYF. The CDR3 DNA follows: TGTGCCAGTAGTGCCGCCTACGAGCAGTACTTC.

The gene calls are TRBV2 and TRBJ1-5, with D possibly TRBD1 on 5 matching bases. The CDR3 totals 13 residues. Germline V gives CDR1 SNHLY, CDR2 FYNNEI. The V end was cut by 7 bases, the J end by 6 bases, with 13 bases between. CDR3 region: CASTTGGFQPQHF. The CDR3 DNA is TGTGCCAGCACCACGGGGGGATTTCAGCCCCAGCATTTT. Together with reference TRBV2 and TRBJ1-5, the CDR3 gives the full variable domain: EPEVTQTPSHQVTQMGQEVILRCVPISNHLYFYWYRQILGQKVEFLVSFYNNEISEKSEIFDDQFSVERPDGSNFTLKIRSTKLEDSAMYFCASTTGGFQPQHFGDGTRLSIL.

V and J are TRBV10-3 and TRBJ2-7; a possible D gene is TRBD2 (7 bases). CDR3 size: 15 residues. Germline lookup yields CDR1 ENHRY and CDR2 SYGVKD. V shed 4 bases and J shed 2 bases, with 15 bases lying between them. The CDR3 reads CAISGGGGSPYEQYF. DNA for the CDR3: TGTGCCATCAGTGGGGGGGGCGGAAGCCCCTACGAGCAGTACTTC.

This clone came up once. The chain links TRBV11-2 to TRBJ2-1, with 14 positions matching TRBD2. With 3 bases clipped from V and 0 bases from J, the junction kept 7 bases outside the gene matches. Germline V gives CDR1 SGHAT, CDR2 FQNNGV. The CDR3 has 19 residues. As DNA, the CDR3 is TGTGCCAGCAGCTTCGGACTAGCGGGAGGTACGTTCTCCTACAATGAGCAGTTCTTC. It is translated as CASSFGLAGGTFSYNEQFF.

The chain couples TRBV5-4 to TRBJ2-1; D is perhaps TRBD2 (6 bases). The V and J ends lost 4 bases and 7 bases respectively, with 21 bases between them. The CDR3 is made up of 16 amino acids. The germline gives CDR1 SGHNT, CDR2 YYREEE (reference sequence). The CDR3 nucleotides read TGTGCCAGCAGCCAGAAGGGAGGCCTAATTATAAATGAGCAGTTCTTC. It codes for CASSQKGGLIINEQFF.

V is TRBV28 and J is TRBJ1-3; D possibly corresponds to TRBD1 (6 bases). The CDR3 has 14 residues. Germline V gene lookup returns CDR1 MDHEN and CDR2 SYDVKM. Trimming cost V 10 bases and J 4 bases, with 17 bases left between them. The CDR3 loop is CATTDSRSGNTIYF. In DNA, the CDR3 is TGTGCCACCACGGACAGTCGCTCGGGAAACACCATATATTTT.

CDR3 sequence (DNA): TGTGCCAGCAGTTTAGAGGTAGCGGGCATACAAGAGACCCAGTACTTC. Translation gives CASSLEVAGIQETQYF. V usage is TRBV28 and J usage is TRBJ2-5, with 7 bases lining up with TRBD2. Germline V gene data show CDR1 as MDHEN and CDR2 as SYDVKM. V lost 2 bases to trimming and J lost 2 bases; unmatched junction nucleotides: 8. This CDR3 region has 16 residues.

Concerning this clone itself: Mismatch with germline at one junction end may stem from a read error. The same CDR3 can be traced to other DNA sequences in this sample. The chain carries TRBV5-6 and TRBJ1-1, with unresolved D. The CDR3 runs to 16 residues. CDR1 is SGHDT, CDR2 YYEEEE, per germline. The CDR3 DNA reads as TGTGCCAGCAGCTTGTCGACAAGCCGGTGGAACACTGAGGCTTTCTTT. This translates into CASSLSTSRWNTEAFF.

The rearrangement joins TRBV6-1 to TRBJ1-5; D might be TRBD1 (5 bases). The CDR3 sequence is 15 residues long. Germline CDR1 is MNHNS and CDR2 is SASEGT. Trimming removed 6 bases from V and 11 bases from J, with 23 bases in between. The CDR3 sequence is CASRRGPREPSTQHF. The CDR3 nucleotides are TGTGCCAGCAGGAGGGGACCGCGCGAGCCCTCGACCCAGCATTTT.

The rearrangement uses TRBV10-3 and TRBJ2-5; 7 nucleotides align to TRBD2. Trimming removed 10 bases from V and 5 bases from J; junction bases left unmatched: 13. The CDR3 is 14 amino acids. The V gene's germline CDR1 is ENHRY and CDR2 SYGVKD. The CDR3 protein is CASKGGTAGETQYF. DNA of the CDR3: TGTGCCAGTAAGGGAGGGACGGCGGGGGAGACCCAGTACTTC.

The genes are TRBV6-1 and TRBJ1-4; D is possibly TRBD1 (6 bases). Trimming took 6 bases from V and 5 from J, leaving 13 bases between them. The CDR3 has 14 residues. The germline gives CDR1 MNHNS, CDR2 SASEGT. The CDR3 spells CASRMGQGNEKLFF. CDR3 bases: TGTGCCAGCAGGATGGGGCAGGGGAATGAAAAACTGTTTTTT.

This chain connects TRBV11-3 to TRBJ2-5, with 8 bases matching TRBD2. Unmatched junction bases numbered 7, after V lost 5 bases and J lost 5 bases. The V gene's germline CDR1 is SGHNT and CDR2 YENEEA. The CDR3 contains 14 residues. The CDR3 sequence is CASSPGLVCETQYF. CDR3 nucleotides: TGTGCCAGCAGCCCGGGACTAGTGTGTGAGACCCAGTACTTC.

This chain uses TRBV6-5 with TRBJ2-7; a weak D match, TRBD2 (8 bases). The CDR3 has 14 residues. The germline V gene encodes CDR1 MNHEY and CDR2 SVGAGI. Trimming shortened V by 8 bases and J by 2 bases, and 16 bases separated the two germline ends. The CDR3 protein is CASRGGGGPYEQYF. CDR3 in DNA: TGTGCCAGCCGAGGGGGCGGGGGGCCCTACGAGCAGTACTTC.

The CDR3: CASSLVRTSGRPYEQYF. In DNA, the CDR3 is TGTGCCAGCAGCTTAGTGAGGACTAGCGGGCGACCCTACGAGCAGTACTTC. The chain joins TRBV11-1 to TRBJ2-7; 11 bases fit TRBD2. Per the germline V gene, CDR1 is SGHAT and CDR2 is FQDESV (reference sequence). V lost 1 base, J lost 2 bases, and 7 bases stayed unmatched. This CDR3 is built from 17 residues.

This clone was detected only once. The rearrangement links TRBV4-1 to TRBJ2-6, with TRBD2 as a possible D gene (6 bases). The ends were cut back, 0 bases at V and 4 bases at J, with 16 bases in the middle. The CDR3 length is 18 residues. Germline V lookup: CDR1 MGHRA, CDR2 YSYEKL. As DNA, the CDR3 is TGCGCCAGCAGCCAAGATGATGGCACTAGCTACGGGGCCAACGTCCTGACTTTC. As protein: CASSQDDGTSYGANVLTF.

The CDR3 nucleotides are TGTGCCAGCAGTGAAGGTTTGGTCCAAAGACCCTATAGCAATCAGCCCCAGCATTTT. This codes for CASSEGLVQRPYSNQPQHF. The chain carries TRBV2 and TRBJ1-5; D unresolved. V lost 1 base and J lost 0, with 19 bases in between. From germline, CDR1 is SNHLY and CDR2 FYNNEI. CDR3 length: 19 residues.

This clone was recorded a few times. The chain uses TRBV6-4 and TRBJ2-1, with D possibly being TRBD2 (5 bases). The V gene lost 4 bases and the J gene lost 1 base, with 11 bases spanning the gap. The CDR3 extends over 15 amino acids. The germline V gene encodes CDR1 MRHNA and CDR2 SNTAGT. The CDR3 sequence: CASSVELGSYNEQFF. For the CDR3, the DNA is TGTGCCAGCAGTGTAGAACTAGGATCCTACAATGAGCAGTTCTTC.

The chain recombines TRBV29-1 with TRBJ1-5; no reliable D call. Germline V CDR1 and CDR2: SQVTM, ANQGSEA. Trimming cost V 5 bases and J 3 bases, with 11 bases left between them. The CDR3 loop spans 13 amino acids. CDR3: CSVTGDLNQPQHF. The CDR3 DNA follows: TGCAGCGTTACCGGGGATCTCAATCAGCCCCAGCATTTT.

V is TRBV2 and J is TRBJ1-2; no clear D gene. CDR1 and CDR2 from the germline V gene are SNHLY and FYNNEI. V gave up 4 bases and J gave up 5 bases, with 5 bases separating them. This CDR3 region has 11 residues. The CDR3 loop is CASSVDYGYTF. The CDR3 DNA sequence: TGTGCCAGCAGTGTGGATTATGGCTACACCTTC.